These 8 T cell receptor beta chains originate from one sample sequenced in a study of CD4 T cells in relation to SARS-CoV-2 and coronaviruses. Unexposed donor CD4+ T cells date from 2011-2018, before the COVID-19 pandemic. CD4+ T cells were isolated from the cells after more than nine days of culture. The protocol was immunoSEQ multiplex PCR, while the TCRdb copy is restricted to in-frame clones and leaves out a portion. The sample has some 21,000 clones; 74% are singletons. Their antigen targets remain unknown. The sequenced material came from CD4+ T cells from PBMCs, cultured in vitro. All receptors derive from a human donor in good health.

The CDR3 DNA reads TGCGCCAGCAGCCCTACTCGGCTAGATGAAAAACTGTTTTTT. Protein sequence: CASSPTRLDEKLFF. The V and J genes are TRBV5-1 and TRBJ1-4, with D unclear. Germline CDR1 reads SGHRS; CDR2 reads YFSETQ. The CDR3 sequence is 14 residues long. The V end was cut by 4 bases, the J end by 6 bases, with 13 bases between.

The chain links TRBV3-1 (or the pseudogene TRBV3-2) to TRBJ1-4; D is ambiguous. Trimming pared 2 bases from V and 11 bases from J, leaving 9 bases between. This CDR3 comprises 12 residues. Germline CDR1 and CDR2: LGHDT and YNNKEL (reference sequence). CDR3 nucleotide sequence: TGTGCCAGCAGCCAAAGGTCGCAGAAACTGTTTTTT. This encodes CASSQRSQKLFF.

The sample holds one count of this clone. The chain has TRBV2 and TRBJ2-6; D gene ambiguous. V lost 5 bases and J lost 0, with 5 bases in between. The CDR3 extends over 14 amino acids. The germline CDR1 and CDR2 sequences are SNHLY and FYNNEI. The CDR3 coding sequence is TGTGCCAGCAGTCGCGGCTCTGGGGCCAACGTCCTGACTTTC. Protein product: CASSRGSGANVLTF.

The chain recombines TRBV5-1 with TRBJ1-1; 8 nucleotides line up with TRBD1. This CDR3 comprises 14 residues. V was pared by 6 bases and J by 7 bases, with 11 bases of the junction left unmatched. Germline V CDR1 and CDR2: SGHRS, YFSETQ. The CDR3 region is CASTLGQGAGEAFF. The CDR3 DNA follows: TGCGCCAGCACTCTCGGACAGGGTGCGGGTGAAGCTTTCTTT.

The gene calls are TRBV6-5 and TRBJ1-2, with TRBD1 identical over 9 bases. The V gene's germline CDR1 is MNHEY and CDR2 SVGAGI. The CDR3 consists of 14 residues. V lost 7 bases to trimming and J lost 1 base; unmatched junction nucleotides: 4. CDR3 sequence: CASNRGQGNYGYTF. Written as DNA, the CDR3 is TGTGCCAGCAACAGGGGACAGGGTAACTATGGCTACACCTTC.

V gene TRBV9 combines with J gene TRBJ2-1; no reliable D call. This CDR3 contains 13 residues. V lost 0 bases and J 7 bases, leaving 8 bases between the germline ends. Germline V gene sequence: CDR1 SGDLS, CDR2 YYNGEE. CDR3 loop: CASSVVLGNEQFF. DNA for the CDR3: TGTGCCAGCAGCGTAGTATTGGGGAATGAGCAGTTCTTC. Full variable domain (rest looked up from reference TRBV9 and TRBJ2-1): DSGVTQTPKHLITATGQRVTLRCSPRSGDLSVYWYQQSLDQGLQFLIQYYNGEERAKGNILERFSAQQFPDLHSELNLSSLELGDSALYFCASSVVLGNEQFFGPGTRLTVL.

This rearrangement joins TRBV5-1 to TRBJ1-2; D unclear. V lost 1 base to trimming and J lost 0 bases, with 13 bases between them. The CDR3 runs to 16 residues. In germline, CDR1 is SGHRS, CDR2 YFSETQ. CDR3 sequence reads: CASSLKTLAPNYGYTF. The DNA of the CDR3 is TGCGCCAGCAGCTTGAAGACACTCGCCCCTAACTATGGCTACACCTTC.

The chain recombines TRBV18 with TRBJ1-5; D unresolved. The CDR3 loop spans 14 amino acids. Deletions cut 4 bases from V and 0 bases from J, with 7 bases between. CDR1 is KGHSH and CDR2 is LQKENI in the germline V gene. CDR3 protein: CASSLEYSNQPQHF. The CDR3 region has the DNA TGTGCCAGCTCACTAGAGTATAGCAATCAGCCCCAGCATTTT.